A selection of T cell receptor beta chains follows, all from one sample in a study of sequential checkpoint blockade in melanoma. Repertoires were generated with immunoSEQ multiplex PCR, while TCRdb's copy carries only in-frame clones and drops some. The data hold approximately 28,000 clones, with under 85% observed a single time. Sequences were derived from CD8+ T cells sorted from blood (inferred from file names), sampled from a patient given nivolumab and ipilimumab in sequence. These receptors were collected from a human donor with melanoma. CDR3s include the opening cysteine and the closing phenylalanine or tryptophan. The order of the fields is CDR3 length, clone size, V gene, J gene, D gene, CDR3 protein, CDR3 DNA. D genes are given only for firm matches. Not all rows give a size; the values are once, few, many and, for expanded clones, a class.

14	.	TRBV5-6	TRBJ2-7	.	CASSLRQAAYEQYF	TGTGCCAGCAGCTTGCGACAGGCAGCCTACGAGCAGTACTTC
16	.	TRBV7-6	TRBJ2-7	TRBD1	CASSLATGMGYYEQYF	TGTGCCAGCAGCTTAGCGACAGGGATGGGGTATTACGAGCAGTACTTC
13	few	TRBV4-1	TRBJ1-1	.	CASSDSPRAEAFF	TGCGCCAGCAGTGACTCACCCAGGGCTGAAGCTTTCTTT
15	.	TRBV6-1	TRBJ1-1	.	CASNPSGEGYTEAFF	TGTGCCAGCAACCCAAGTGGGGAGGGGTACACTGAAGCTTTCTTT
13	.	TRBV27	TRBJ1-2	.	CASSLGRSYGYTF	TGTGCCAGCAGTTTAGGCAGATCCTATGGCTACACCTTC
16	.	TRBV6-4	TRBJ1-5	.	CASSDEQDLSNQPQHF	TGTGCCAGCAGTGATGAACAGGACCTTAGCAATCAGCCCCAGCATTTT
15	.	TRBV7-2	TRBJ2-5	.	CASSLLGGAGETQYF	TGTGCCAGCAGCTTACTAGGGGGGGCCGGAGAGACCCAGTACTTC
14	.	TRBV27	TRBJ2-7	.	CASSLSRSGYEQYF	TGTGCCAGCAGTTTATCGCGCTCAGGGTACGAGCAGTACTTC
13	medium-sized	TRBV2	TRBJ1-1	.	CASWLGGYTEAFF	TGTGCCAGCTGGCTAGGGGGATACACTGAAGCTTTCTTT
11	.	TRBV27	TRBJ2-7	.	CASQKGGVQYF	TGTGCCAGCCAAAAGGGGGGGGTGCAGTACTTC
13	.	TRBV29-1	TRBJ1-1	.	CSVVALLNTEAFF	TGCAGCGTTGTGGCCCTCTTGAACACTGAAGCTTTCTTT
14	.	TRBV28	TRBJ2-5	.	CASSLETPRETQYF	TGTGCCAGCAGTTTAGAGACTCCCCGGGAGACCCAGTACTTC
15	.	TRBV7-9	TRBJ2-1	TRBD2	CASSLALGLAGEQFF	TGTGCCAGCAGCTTAGCGCTGGGACTAGCGGGCGAGCAGTTCTTC
15	.	TRBV7-8	TRBJ1-5	.	CASSANLWSNQPQHF	TGTGCCAGCAGCGCGAATCTTTGGAGCAATCAGCCCCAGCATTTT
16	.	TRBV5-1	TRBJ2-5	.	CASSLELLSARETQYF	TGCGCCAGCAGCTTGGAGCTCCTATCCGCCAGGGAGACCCAGTACTTC
13	.	TRBV6-5	TRBJ1-5	.	CASSEGAEQPQHF	TGTGCCAGCAGTGAAGGGGCGGAACAGCCCCAGCATTTT
17	.	TRBV4-3	TRBJ2-7	.	CASSQVTNSGFRYEQYF	TGCGCCAGCAGCCAAGTCACAAACTCAGGGTTCCGCTACGAGCAGTACTTC
15	.	TRBV6-6	TRBJ2-7	TRBD2	CASSWRLASSHEQYF	TGTGCCAGCAGTTGGCGACTAGCGTCGTCGCACGAGCAGTACTTC
14	.	TRBV27	TRBJ1-1	.	CASSLFSGNTEAFF	TGTGCCAGCAGTTTATTTTCAGGGAACACTGAAGCTTTCTTT
15	.	TRBV5-6	TRBJ2-5	TRBD2	CASTLGRGAVETQYF	TGTGCCAGCACCTTGGGGCGGGGGGCCGTAGAGACCCAGTACTTC
19	.	TRBV6-1	TRBJ2-7	.	CASSEEGGSGRVIRGEQYF	TGTGCCAGCAGTGAAGAGGGGGGGAGCGGACGGGTGATACGGGGCGAGCAGTACTTC
16	.	TRBV7-2	TRBJ2-3	TRBD1	CASSTSQGALTDTQYF	TGTGCCAGCAGCACCTCACAGGGGGCGTTGACAGATACGCAGTATTTT
13	few	TRBV7-6	TRBJ2-7	.	CASSLGADYEQYF	TGTGCCAGCAGCTTAGGGGCAGACTACGAGCAGTACTTC
14	few	TRBV28	TRBJ1-3	.	CASRPGVSGNTIYF	TGTGCCAGCAGACCGGGGGTATCTGGAAACACCATATATTTT
13	.	TRBV30	TRBJ2-1	TRBD2	CAWSVTGRNEQFF	TGTGCCTGGAGTGTCACCGGGAGGAATGAGCAGTTCTTC
13	.	TRBV10-3	TRBJ2-7	.	CAISSGNSYEQYF	TGTGCCATCAGTAGCGGAAACTCCTACGAGCAGTACTTC
16	once	TRBV6-5	TRBJ2-1	TRBD2	CASSSSPSGGGNEQFF	TGTGCCAGCAGTTCCTCGCCTAGCGGGGGGGGCAATGAGCAGTTCTTC
16	.	TRBV28	TRBJ2-1	.	CASSLPGEYGYNEQFF	TGTGCCAGCAGTTTACCTGGAGAATACGGCTACAATGAGCAGTTCTTC
13	.	TRBV9	TRBJ1-2	.	CASSVGGNYGYTF	TGTGCCAGCAGCGTAGGAGGGAACTATGGCTACACCTTC
14	few	TRBV7-9	TRBJ2-7	.	CASSSPGLPYEQYF	TGTGCCAGCAGCTCCCCCGGACTACCCTACGAGCAGTACTTC
13	.	TRBV5-4	TRBJ2-1	.	CASSFVGANEQFF	TGTGCCAGCAGCTTCGTGGGGGCCAATGAGCAGTTCTTC
13	.	TRBV28	TRBJ1-6	TRBD1	CASENRGRSPLHF	TGTGCCAGCGAGAACAGGGGGCGTTCACCCCTCCACTTT
15	.	TRBV4-3	TRBJ1-4	.	CASSLAWRLNEKLFF	TGCGCCAGCAGCTTAGCATGGCGGCTTAATGAAAAACTGTTTTTT
15	.	TRBV4-3	TRBJ1-2	.	CASSQGRGRNYGYTF	TGCGCCAGCAGCCAAGGCAGGGGTCGGAACTATGGCTACACCTTC
19	.	TRBV7-8	TRBJ2-7	TRBD1	CASSSSEQGPQSPPYEQYF	TGTGCCAGCAGCTCATCCGAACAGGGGCCGCAGTCCCCACCCTACGAGCAGTACTTC
15	once	TRBV6-5	TRBJ2-7	TRBD1	CASSLDGTGAYEQYF	TGTGCCAGCAGTTTAGACGGGACAGGGGCCTACGAGCAGTACTTC
14	.	TRBV9	TRBJ2-3	.	CASNLNRDTDTQYF	TGTGCCAGCAACCTGAATCGGGATACAGATACGCAGTATTTT
15	once	TRBV6-5	TRBJ2-1	TRBD1	CASSIGTGDYNEQFF	TGTGCCAGCAGTATCGGGACAGGGGATTACAATGAGCAGTTCTTC
14	.	TRBV4-3	TRBJ2-3	.	CASSQGGLLDTQYF	TGCGCCAGCAGCCAAGGGGGGCTCCTAGATACGCAGTATTTT
14	.	TRBV4-3	TRBJ1-1	.	CASSQQRDSTEAFF	TGCGCCAGCAGCCAACAGAGGGATTCGACTGAAGCTTTCTTT
13	.	TRBV4-3	TRBJ2-5	TRBD1	CASSQAGGRTQYF	TGCGCCAGCAGCCAAGCAGGGGGACGGACCCAGTACTTC
11	few	TRBV29-1	TRBJ1-2	.	CSVTEYYGYTF	TGCAGCGTGACAGAATACTATGGCTACACCTTC
15	.	TRBV5-4	TRBJ2-5	.	CASSSLAAEQETQYF	TGTGCCAGCAGCTCCCTGGCGGCAGAACAAGAGACCCAGTACTTC
14	.	TRBV2	TRBJ2-1	TRBD1	CASSDFRGWNEQFF	TGTGCCAGCAGTGATTTCAGGGGGTGGAATGAGCAGTTCTTC
13	medium-sized	TRBV19	TRBJ2-1	.	CASSPTGGNEQFF	TGTGCCAGTAGCCCCACCGGTGGTAATGAGCAGTTCTTC
17	few	TRBV14	TRBJ2-2	.	CASSSGGVSTSTGELFF	TGTGCCAGCAGCTCGGGTGGTGTTTCGACTTCCACCGGGGAGCTGTTTTTT
16	.	TRBV23-1	TRBJ1-1	.	CASSQYPLEGDTEAFF	TGCGCCAGCAGTCAATACCCGCTGGAGGGAGACACTGAAGCTTTCTTT
17	.	TRBV27	TRBJ2-2	TRBD2	CASSLFIGLANTGELFF	TGTGCCAGCAGTTTATTCATAGGACTAGCGAACACCGGGGAGCTGTTTTTT
11	few	TRBV2	TRBJ2-1	.	CASREYNEQFF	TGTGCCAGCAGGGAGTACAATGAGCAGTTCTTC
15	.	TRBV5-4	TRBJ2-3	.	CATPPQGSPTDTQYF	TGTGCCACCCCCCCCCAGGGTAGCCCCACAGATACGCAGTATTTT
15	few	TRBV19	TRBJ1-5	.	CASSISRTVDQPQHF	TGTGCCAGTAGTATATCAAGGACAGTAGATCAGCCCCAGCATTTT
13	once	TRBV4-1	TRBJ2-7	TRBD2	CASSQGLAYEQYF	TGCGCCAGCAGCCAGGGACTAGCGTACGAGCAGTACTTC
16	.	TRBV4-2	TRBJ2-1	.	CASSQDQGGAHNEQFF	TGTGCCAGCAGCCAAGATCAAGGGGGGGCCCACAATGAGCAGTTCTTC
12	once	TRBV14	TRBJ2-5	TRBD2	CASKAGAETQYF	TGTGCCAGCAAGGCGGGAGCAGAGACCCAGTACTTC
12	once	TRBV11-2	TRBJ2-7	.	CASSLRAYEQYF	TGTGCCAGCAGCCTCCGCGCCTACGAGCAGTACTTC